This TCR beta chain derives from a study of vaccination effects on CD4 cells after COVID-19 (dated by TCRdb to between 2021 and 2022). Context from the whole study: Across the study, the median time from the second dose to post-vaccine sampling was 72 days (range 14 to 241). The study compared SARS-CoV-2 spike-specific CD4+ TCR repertoires before and after mRNA vaccination in COVID-19 convalescent patients and infection-naive vaccine recipients. A total of 10 COVID-19 convalescent patients and a few SARS-CoV-2-naive healthy vaccine recipients were included in the full study. In the study, cultures from other donors were sequenced using the Oncomine TCR Beta short-read assay on an Illumina iSeq 100.

Library preparation was by the immunoSEQ multiplex PCR assay. DNA from the CD4+ T cells that had been cultured and isolated underwent TCR beta CDR3 sequencing. Per the original workflow: Non-productive TCR sequences were discarded, and reads were trimmed to the CDR3 region, with only CDR3s of 7 or more amino acids retained. Antigen-specific clonotypes were identified with the MANAFEST web app by comparing expansion in peptide wells against reference cultures. To count as positive, a clone had to show expansion at FDR<0.05 compared with the reference and with all other wells, an odds ratio above 5, and a frequency above 0.1% in two replicate wells. A clonotype was defined as cross-reactive if the clonotype was significantly expanded both in SARS-CoV-2 spike wells and in at least one common cold coronavirus spike condition. Levenshtein distance calculated with the stringdist R package was used to assess CDR3 similarity, and unrooted trees were constructed with ape in R 3.6.1. Not all clones reach the TCRdb copy of this immuneACCESS table, which keeps in-frame sequences only. Checked studies attribute under half of the gap to unresolved V genes and leave the rest unexplained. The D gene and trimming were derived from the DNA, and the V and J assignments and clone size from that table. The sample records tens of thousands of clones, about three quarters of which are singletons. 1.2% of the sample is held by the ten biggest clonotypes.

Study-wide conclusions, independent of this receptor: The study was limited by a small number of convalescent patients, and early post-infection timepoints were lacking. At late post-vaccination timepoints, both infection-induced and vaccine-induced clones showed marked clonal contraction, consistent with waning T cell responses. In healthy vaccine recipients, vaccine-induced clones were almost all SARS-CoV-2 mono-reactive, with only 1 of 255 cross-reactive with common cold coronaviruses.

To note about this clone: This clone's antigen is unknown. Base qualities are not at hand, and no much larger clone is one base apart.

The ViraFEST assay stimulated PBMC with viral peptide pools and then used TCR sequencing to identify antigen-specific CD4+ T cell clonotypes by expansion. After less than 13 days of culture, CD4+ T cells were isolated with the EasySep CD4+ T cell isolation kit. Two doses of either the BNT162b2 or the mRNA-1273 mRNA SARS-CoV-2 vaccine were administered to participants. None of the healthy vaccine recipients had a prior SARS-CoV-2 infection, which was confirmed by nucleocapsid antibody tests that came back negative both before and after vaccination. Each well held roughly 2 million PBMC cultured in IMDM containing approximately 5.2% human AB serum, 8.5 to 10 IU/ml IL-2 and gentamicin, along with 10 ug/ml peptides. Half of the culture medium was replaced with fresh IL-2-containing medium on days 3 and 7. Unless noted otherwise, every peptide stimulation condition was grown in triplicate wells. Using Ficoll-Paque Plus gradient centrifugation, PBMC were separated from whole blood and then either used fresh or cryopreserved at -140C. The overlapping peptide pools covered the spike proteins of SARS-CoV-2 and of the common cold coronaviruses HCoV-NL63, HCoV-OC43 and HCoV-229E. The QIAamp micro DNA kit was used to extract genomic DNA from the cultured CD4+ T cells.

The CDR3 contains 17 residues, cysteine and valine counted. This entry keeps only the CDR3 DNA: 51 bases, framed from base 1. The TCR sequence derives from a human donor who received a COVID-19 vaccine. The sequencing used CD4+ T cells from PBMCs cultured with HCoV-229E spike peptides, collected after COVID-19 vaccination. Per the publication, the cell subset or site label means: HCoV-229E spike overlapping peptide pool stimulation. Recombination linked TRBV21-1 to TRBJ2-7; no check of the table's D call, TRBD1, against the DNA was made. TRBV21-1 counts as a pseudogene. The CDR3 reads as follows: CASSKGGLGQGGAQQYV. The nucleotide sequence reads as follows: TGTGCCAGCAGCAAAGGGGGGTTGGGACAGGGGGGTGCTCAGCAGTACGTC.